The 5 T cell receptor beta chains in this list originate from one sample, sequenced in a study of radiation and T cells in renal cell carcinoma. Time point here: blood 2 weeks post-SBRT. Treatment given: 15 Gy SBRT to primary tumor, nephrectomy 4 weeks later. TCRdb's table, derived via immunoSEQ multiplex PCR, lists solely in-frame clones and lacks some. The sample comprises more than 100,000 clones, more than 75% of which are singletons, and 5.5% to 6.5% rests with the top ten. The sample here was blood, taken from a patient whose treatment included radiotherapy and nephrectomy. Receptors originate from a woman in her 70s with renal cell carcinoma.

The V gene is TRBV5-6, the J gene TRBJ1-3, with D maybe TRBD1 (6 bases). The CDR3 is made up of 15 amino acids. V was shortened by 4 bases and J by 0 bases, with 11 bases between the two germline ends. Germline values: CDR1 SGHDT, CDR2 YYEEEE. CDR3 in DNA: TGTGCCAGCAGCATCCGAGGGGGCTCTGGAAACACCATATATTTT. Translation gives CASSIRGGSGNTIYF.

This clone occurred a few times. The chain's CDR3 is CASRQRHSYGYTF. CDR3 coding DNA: TGTGCCAGCAGGCAGAGGCACAGCTATGGCTACACCTTC. The V and J genes are TRBV6-1 and TRBJ1-2; D unclear. Trimming took off 6 bases at V and 4 bases at J, with 12 bases between the two ends. The CDR3 has 13 amino acids. Germline V gene sequence: CDR1 MNHNS, CDR2 SASEGT.

The V gene is TRBV9, the J gene TRBJ1-6; maybe TRBD1 (6 bases). The CDR3 runs 14 residues. Per the germline V gene, CDR1 is SGDLS and CDR2 is YYNGEE. V was pared by 4 bases and J by 7 bases, with 12 bases between. The CDR3 sequence is CASSPTGTNSPLHF. The CDR3 bases are TGTGCCAGCAGCCCAACAGGGACGAATTCACCCCTCCACTTT. Filled out from reference TRBV9 and TRBJ1-6, the complete variable domain reads DSGVTQTPKHLITATGQRVTLRCSPRSGDLSVYWYQQSLDQGLQFLIQYYNGEERAKGNILERFSAQQFPDLHSELNLSSLELGDSALYFCASSPTGTNSPLHFGNGTRLTVT.

The rearrangement links TRBV4-1 to TRBJ1-5, with D possibly TRBD1 on 5 matching bases. Germline V CDR1 and CDR2: MGHRA, YSYEKL. V lost 5 bases and J 2 bases, leaving 13 bases between the germline ends. This CDR3 has 15 amino acids. The CDR3 is CASSSQEGGNQPQHF. For the CDR3, the DNA is TGCGCCAGCAGCTCACAGGAAGGAGGCAATCAGCCCCAGCATTTT.

The chain combines TRBV5-4 with TRBJ2-5; a possible D gene is TRBD2 (5 bases). V shed 1 base and J shed 5 bases, with 12 bases lying between them. This CDR3 region has 14 residues. Germline CDR1 SGHNT, CDR2 YYREEE (reference sequence). The CDR3 is CASSLPDGGETQYF. For the CDR3, the DNA is TGTGCCAGCAGCTTGCCGGACGGAGGCGAGACCCAGTACTTC.